The 30 T cell receptor beta chains below were found in one sample sequenced in a study of CD4+ T cells in melanoma. Produced via immunoSEQ multiplex PCR; TCRdb's table is partial and in-frame only. The top ten clones hold around a fifth of a sample with about 5,000 clones, approximately 60% of them seen once. The specimen sequenced was cells from a culture (not recorded whether cultured in vitro). Receptors were obtained from a human donor with melanoma.

The chain links TRBV29-1 to TRBJ2-3; TRBD2 matches at 13 bases. Germline lookup yields CDR1 SQVTM and CDR2 ANQGSEA. V gave up 2 bases and J gave up 6 bases; unmatched junction bases: 11. There are 17 residues in the CDR3. CDR3 sequence: CSVEPWTSGGAGDTQYF. The CDR3 region has the DNA TGCAGCGTTGAACCCTGGACTAGCGGGGGAGCCGGGGATACGCAGTATTTT.

This clone was counted between two and nine times. This chain connects TRBV5-6 to TRBJ2-7; D unclear. V was pared by 4 bases and J by 0 bases, with 17 bases between. Germline V gene lookup returns CDR1 SGHDT and CDR2 YYEEEE. The CDR3 consists of 16 residues. This chain's CDR3 is CASSLRPTAYSYEQYF. DNA for the CDR3: TGTGCCAGCAGCCTCCGCCCTACAGCTTACTCCTACGAGCAGTACTTC.

The genes are TRBV9 and TRBJ2-2; maybe TRBD1 (6 bases). There are 15 residues in the CDR3. Trimming cost V 0 bases and J 6 bases, with 12 bases left between them. Per the germline V gene, CDR1 is SGDLS and CDR2 is YYNGEE. CDR3 sequence: CASSVAYRAAGELFF. The CDR3 nucleotides read TGTGCCAGCAGCGTAGCTTACAGGGCGGCCGGGGAGCTGTTTTTT.

The rearrangement uses TRBV6-2 or TRBV6-3 and TRBJ2-1; 15 bases match TRBD2. J gave up 2 bases and V 5 bases, and 4 bases lay outside the gene matches. The CDR3 is made up of 17 amino acids. CDR1 is MNHEY and CDR2 is SVGEGT in the germline V gene. CDR3 sequence reads: CASSQRTSGGAYNEQFF. For the CDR3, the DNA is TGTGCCAGCAGTCAAAGGACTAGCGGGGGGGCCTACAATGAGCAGTTCTTC.

V is TRBV11-2 and J is TRBJ2-5, with 8 nucleotides matching TRBD2. The J segment lost 1 base and the V segment lost 1 base, leaving 8 bases of the junction unmatched. Germline values: CDR1 SGHAT, CDR2 FQNNGV. This CDR3 has 17 amino acids. The CDR3 loop is CASSLAVGGGSQETQYF. In DNA form, the CDR3 reads TGTGCCAGCAGCTTAGCGGTTGGCGGGGGGTCCCAAGAGACCCAGTACTTC.

This clone appeared a few times. The genes are TRBV5-6 and TRBJ2-5; D is uncertain. CDR3 size: 13 residues. The germline V gene has CDR1 SGHDT and CDR2 YYEEEE. With 0 bases removed from V and 4 bases from J, the gap between germline ends came to 7 bases. The CDR3 reads CASSLASTETQYF. The CDR3 coding sequence is TGTGCCAGCAGCTTGGCCTCGACAGAGACCCAGTACTTC.

This clone turned up a few times. The chain recombines TRBV5-4 with TRBJ1-2; 10 positions match TRBD1. CDR1 and CDR2 (germline): SGHNT, YYREEE (reference sequence). V dropped 4 bases and J dropped 8; count of bases not matched to a gene: 8. The CDR3 spans 14 residues. The CDR3 DNA sequence: TGTGCCAGCAGCCCCAGACAGGGGGCGGGCGGCTACACCTTC. Its protein product is CASSPRQGAGGYTF.

The chain carries TRBV7-3 and TRBJ2-1; TRBD1 matches at 9 bases. The V and J ends lost 5 bases and 9 bases, in that order; junction bases with no gene match: 8. CDR3 length: 14 residues. From germline, CDR1 is SGHTA and CDR2 FQGTGA. The CDR3 loop is CASSVGTGRTEQFF. The CDR3 DNA is TGTGCCAGCAGCGTAGGGACAGGGAGGACTGAGCAGTTCTTC.

Only a few counts were recorded for this clone. This chain joins TRBV3-1 (or the pseudogene TRBV3-2) and TRBJ2-1, with D perhaps matching TRBD2 (6 bases). Germline CDR1 reads LGHDT; CDR2 reads YNNKEL (reference sequence). V was cut by 4 bases and J by 0 bases, with 13 bases left in between. The CDR3 runs 16 residues. CDR3 region: CASSPKGTHSYNEQFF. The CDR3 region has the DNA TGTGCCAGCAGCCCCAAGGGGACTCACTCCTACAATGAGCAGTTCTTC.

The chain links TRBV4-3 to TRBJ2-1; TRBD2 is a possible D gene (6 bases). The germline V and J ends were trimmed by 0 bases and 1 base, with 10 bases remaining between them. Germline V lookup: CDR1 LGHNA, CDR2 YSLEER. The CDR3 runs to 16 residues. CDR3 residues: CASSQDASDSYNEQFF. Here the CDR3 DNA reads TGCGCCAGCAGCCAAGACGCTAGCGATTCCTACAATGAGCAGTTCTTC.

V and J are TRBV5-6 and TRBJ2-7; D is uncertain. CDR3 length: 14 residues. CDR1 and CDR2 (germline): SGHDT, YYEEEE. V was trimmed by 0 bases and J by 3 bases, leaving 10 bases between them. The CDR3 reads CASSLGVVLYEQYF. Here the CDR3 DNA reads TGTGCCAGCAGCTTGGGGGTAGTACTCTACGAGCAGTACTTC.

V gene TRBV6-1 combines with J gene TRBJ2-5; no clear D gene. The CDR3 covers 14 residues. Trimming took 2 bases from V and 1 from J, leaving 8 bases between them. Germline loops: CDR1 MNHNS, CDR2 SASEGT. DNA of the CDR3: TGTGCCAGCAGTGAATTATACAGCCAAGAGACCCAGTACTTC. Its translation is CASSELYSQETQYF.

The rearrangement links TRBV24-1 to TRBJ2-6, with 12 bases matching TRBD1. V trimming: 5 bases; J trimming: 3 bases; junction bases outside the gene matches: 4. This CDR3 has 17 amino acids. CDR1 and CDR2 (germline): KGHDR, SFDVKD. CDR3 protein: CATSGGTGGFGANVLTF. In DNA, the CDR3 is TGTGCCACCAGTGGAGGGACAGGGGGCTTTGGGGCCAACGTCCTGACTTTC.

This rearrangement joins TRBV5-5 to TRBJ2-7; D possibly corresponds to TRBD1 (6 bases). The V end lost 2 bases, the J end lost 7 bases, and 19 bases lay between the germline ends. Per germline, CDR1 SGHKS and CDR2 YYEKEE (reference sequence). The CDR3 is made up of 15 amino acids. The CDR3 loop is CASSLRQEHPREQYF. The CDR3, as DNA: TGTGCCAGCAGCTTAAGACAGGAACACCCTAGGGAGCAGTACTTC.

The V and J genes are TRBV4-3 and TRBJ2-1, with D possibly being TRBD1 (6 bases). Germline CDR1 reads LGHNA; CDR2 reads YSLEER. The V end was cut by 0 bases, the J end by 4 bases, with 10 bases between. The CDR3 has 15 amino acids. DNA of the CDR3: TGCGCCAGCAGCCAAGATCCGGGGACATACAATGAGCAGTTCTTC. The encoded protein is CASSQDPGTYNEQFF.

By its share, this clone is medium-sized. This chain joins TRBV19 and TRBJ1-1; perhaps TRBD1 as D (5 bases). The V end was cut by 6 bases, the J end by 4 bases, with 9 bases between. Germline V gives CDR1 LNHDA, CDR2 SQIVND (reference sequence). The CDR3 covers 12 residues. CDR3 DNA: TGTGCCAGTAGCTCGGGGGTCACTGAAGCTTTCTTT. This gives the protein CASSSGVTEAFF.

This rearrangement joins TRBV27 to TRBJ2-1, with D perhaps TRBD2 (6 bases). Trimming cost V 3 bases and J 2 bases, with 8 bases left between them. Germline CDR1 and CDR2: MNHEY and SMNVEV (reference sequence). This CDR3 spans 14 amino acids. The CDR3 DNA reads as TGTGCCAGCAGTTTCGGGGGACCCTACAATGAGCAGTTCTTC. The encoded protein is CASSFGGPYNEQFF.

The gene calls are TRBV5-1 and TRBJ2-5, with 7 positions matching TRBD1. The CDR3 extends over 14 amino acids. Looked up from germline, CDR1 is SGHRS and CDR2 is YFSETQ. With V trimmed by 6 bases and J by 4 bases, 9 bases remained unmatched. The CDR3: CASKRGGESETQYF. The CDR3 nucleotides read TGCGCCAGCAAGCGAGGGGGCGAGTCAGAGACCCAGTACTTC.

CDR3 sequence: CASSFKHGGGDPYGYTF. In DNA form, the CDR3 reads TGTGCCAGCAGCTTCAAGCATGGGGGAGGGGATCCCTATGGCTACACCTTC. The chain joins TRBV9 to TRBJ1-2; D may be TRBD1 (5 bases). The CDR3 runs to 17 residues. The V end lost 4 bases, the J end lost 4 bases, and 23 bases lay between the germline ends. In germline, CDR1 is SGDLS, CDR2 YYNGEE. Filled out from reference TRBV9 and TRBJ1-2, the complete variable domain reads DSGVTQTPKHLITATGQRVTLRCSPRSGDLSVYWYQQSLDQGLQFLIQYYNGEERAKGNILERFSAQQFPDLHSELNLSSLELGDSALYFCASSFKHGGGDPYGYTFGSGTRLTVV.

The chain employs TRBV9 and TRBJ2-6, with 7 bases identical to TRBD2. Unmatched junction bases numbered 4, after V lost 0 bases and J lost 4 bases. Looked up from germline, CDR1 is SGDLS and CDR2 is YYNGEE. This CDR3 region has 16 residues. CDR3 loop: CASSVGGGAGANVLTF. The CDR3 DNA reads as TGTGCCAGCAGCGTAGGGGGGGGAGCAGGGGCCAACGTCCTGACTTTC.

By frequency in the sample, this clone is medium-sized. At the DNA level, this CDR3 is encoded by other sequences in the same sample as well. The chain carries TRBV19 and TRBJ2-1; 7 nucleotides line up with TRBD1. With 2 bases clipped from V and 4 bases from J, the junction kept 5 bases outside the gene matches. Germline CDR1 LNHDA, CDR2 SQIVND (reference sequence). The CDR3 spans 15 residues. The CDR3 bases are TGTGCCAGTAGTATATCGTCGGGACAGTACAATGAGCAGTTCTTC. This sequence encodes CASSISSGQYNEQFF.

V usage is TRBV28 and J usage is TRBJ2-7, with a weak D call TRBD2 (6 bases). CDR3 length equals 14 residues. Germline CDR1 MDHEN, CDR2 SYDVKM. V was clipped by 3 bases and J by 4 bases, with 13 bases between them. The CDR3 DNA is TGTGCCAGCAGTTTCCCCTTAGGAGGGTACGAGCAGTACTTC. Protein product: CASSFPLGGYEQYF.

This chain uses TRBV7-9 with TRBJ2-1; D not resolved. Trimming stripped 5 bases from V and 8 bases from J, with 13 bases between. The CDR3 contains 13 residues. In germline, CDR1 is SEHNR, CDR2 FQNEAQ (reference sequence). The CDR3 here is CASSHPMGDEQFF. CDR3 bases: TGTGCCAGCAGCCACCCGATGGGCGATGAGCAGTTCTTC.

The chain employs TRBV9 and TRBJ2-3; D assignment may be TRBD1 or TRBD2 (6 bases each). V gave up 3 bases and J gave up 0 bases, with 11 bases separating them. This CDR3 is built from 15 residues. CDR1 is SGDLS and CDR2 is YYNGEE in the germline V gene. CDR3 nucleotide sequence: TGTGCCAGCAGCGGAACAGGGACTAGCACAGATACGCAGTATTTT. Encoded protein: CASSGTGTSTDTQYF.

This clone is labeled as medium-sized. The chain joins TRBV6-5 to TRBJ2-1, with D possibly called TRBD1 or TRBD2 (5 bases each). V was shortened by 2 bases and J by 7 bases, with 9 bases between the two germline ends. This CDR3 region has 13 residues. Germline CDR1 and CDR2: MNHEY and SVGAGI. The CDR3 coding sequence is TGTGCCAGCAGTTACGGGGGTAAGAATGAGCAGTTCTTC. It translates to CASSYGGKNEQFF.

By share, this clone ranks as large (0.1 to 1%). This chain connects TRBV6-1 to TRBJ1-5; D unresolved. V lost 1 base and J lost 0, with 4 bases in between. Germline V gives CDR1 MNHNS, CDR2 SASEGT. There are 14 residues in the CDR3. The CDR3 region is CASSEGYSNQPQHF. The CDR3 DNA reads TGTGCCAGCAGTGAAGGCTATAGCAATCAGCCCCAGCATTTT.

This clone was detected a few times. This chain links TRBV5-1 with TRBJ1-2, with no clear D. The CDR3 runs to 12 residues. Trimming removed 1 base at V and 5 bases at J, with 6 bases between. CDR1 and CDR2 from the germline V gene are SGHRS and YFSETQ. The CDR3 is CASSLSGYGYTF. In DNA, the CDR3 is TGCGCCAGCAGCTTGTCGGGTTATGGCTACACCTTC.

J is TRBJ2-7 and V is TRBV7-2, with TRBD1 matching over 8 bases. Trimming cost V 4 bases and J 7 bases; bases outside gene matches: 9. The CDR3 has 14 residues. The V gene's germline CDR1 is SGHTA and CDR2 FQGNSA. The CDR3 loop is CASSSGTGPGEQYF. CDR3 bases: TGTGCCAGCAGCTCTGGGACAGGCCCGGGGGAGCAGTACTTC. The full variable domain, rest sourced from reference TRBV7-2 and TRBJ2-7, is GAGVSQSPSNKVTEKGKDVELRCDPISGHTALYWYRQSLGQGLEFLIYFQGNSAPDKSGLPSDRFSAERTGGSVSTLTIQRTQQEDSAVYLCASSSGTGPGEQYFGPGTRLTVT.

This clone has only a few counts. The chain carries TRBV5-4 and TRBJ1-1; D not certain. The germline gives CDR1 SGHNT, CDR2 YYREEE (reference sequence). V lost 1 base, J lost 8 bases, and 15 bases lay in between. The CDR3 totals 14 residues. In nucleotides, the CDR3 is TGTGCCAGCAGCTTGACCGGTTCCGATACCGAAGCTTTCTTT. Translating it yields CASSLTGSDTEAFF.

This chain uses TRBV5-1 with TRBJ2-2, with 11 bases matching TRBD2. Germline V gene lookup returns CDR1 SGHRS and CDR2 YFSETQ. V lost 0 bases, J lost 5 bases, and 12 bases stayed unmatched. The CDR3 consists of 19 residues. The CDR3 reads CASSLERFKGLAVTGELFF. For the CDR3, the DNA is TGCGCCAGCAGCTTGGAGAGGTTTAAGGGACTAGCGGTTACCGGGGAGCTGTTTTTT. Based on the CDR3 plus reference TRBV5-1 and TRBJ2-2, the full variable domain is KAGVTQTPRYLIKTRGQQVTLSCSPISGHRSVSWYQQTPGQGLQFLFEYFSETQRNKGNFPGRFSGRQFSNSRSEMNVSTLELGDSALYLCASSLERFKGLAVTGELFFGEGSRLTVL.